This TCR beta chain was found in a study of tumor-infiltrating lymphocytes in primary liver carcinoma. The study, taken as a whole, reports: Tumor samples exhibited a significantly greater top-250-clone fraction than blood samples (p = 0.039). Tumor region pairs showed greater overlap than either tumor-adjacent or tumor-blood pairs did.

This CDR3 is 15 amino acids long. Looked up from germline, CDR1 is KGHDR and CDR2 is SFDVKD. Total RNA (approximately 500 ng) served as template for TCR beta cDNA synthesis primed by a constant-region primer. Libraries of TCR beta came from three nested multiplex PCR rounds with slightly modified ARM-PCR. The first two PCR rounds, around 10 cycles each, used TRBV1-TRBV30 forward primers and a C-beta reverse primer. TCRdb recomputed calls from the multiplex PCR reads with MiXCR, one row per CDR3 protein. Altogether 55,000 to 70,000 distinct CDR3 sequences are present, 55% to 75% being singletons, with the ten largest covering roughly three fifths. In regard to this clonotype: Antigen unknown. The junction differs from germline at one of its ends, possibly a read error.

Each 20-30 mg portion of unsorted bulk tissue served as the source for co-extraction of RNA and DNA. The patients had histopathologically diagnosed primary liver carcinoma, and their disease was treated by surgical resection. Every tumor contributed samples taken at five separate regions. The V gene is TRBV24-1, the J gene TRBJ2-1; TRBD2 matches 7 bases. The clonotype was recovered from a man aged 35-49 years with primary liver carcinoma and hepatitis B virus infection. The sequenced sample was liver tumor tissue from sampling region 2. Subset described: tumor region T2, inferior pole. The CDR3 DNA follows: TGTGCCACCGAGGGTAAGGGTAGGGACTACAATGTGCAGTTCTTC. Translating gives CATEGKGRDYNVQFF.